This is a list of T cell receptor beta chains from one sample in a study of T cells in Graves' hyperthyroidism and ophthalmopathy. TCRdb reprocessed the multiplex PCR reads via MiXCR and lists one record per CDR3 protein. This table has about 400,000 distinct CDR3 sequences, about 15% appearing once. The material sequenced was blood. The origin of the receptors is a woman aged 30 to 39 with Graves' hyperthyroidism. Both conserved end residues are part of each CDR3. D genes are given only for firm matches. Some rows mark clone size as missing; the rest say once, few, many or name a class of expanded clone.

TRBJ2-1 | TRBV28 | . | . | CASSLLRDSYNEQFF | TGTGCCAGCAGTTTATTGAGGGATTCCTACAATGAGCAGTTCTTC
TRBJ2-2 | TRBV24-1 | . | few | CATSDLHLVPTGELFF | TGTGCCACCAGTGATTTGCATCTAGTACCAACCGGGGAGCTGTTTTTT
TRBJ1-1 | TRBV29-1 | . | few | CSVVWGGTEAFF | TGCAGCGTTGTTTGGGGGGGCACTGAAGCTTTCTTT
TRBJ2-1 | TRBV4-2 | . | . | CASSQTGQGVFGDEQFF | TGTGCCAGCAGCCAAACAGGGCAGGGTGTTTTCGGCGATGAGCAGTTCTTC
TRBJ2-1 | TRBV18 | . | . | CASSPSSGRDEQFF | TGTGCCAGCTCACCCTCTTCGGGAAGGGATGAGCAGTTCTTC
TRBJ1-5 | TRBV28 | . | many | CASSSRQGSQPQHF | TGTGCCAGCAGTTCACGGCAGGGTAGTCAGCCCCAGCATTTT
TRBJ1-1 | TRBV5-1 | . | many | CASNKGTEAFF | TGCGCCAGCAACAAAGGCACTGAAGCTTTCTTT
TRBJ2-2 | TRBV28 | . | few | CASSPSTRELFF | TGTGCCAGCAGTCCCTCAACCAGGGAGCTGTTTTTT
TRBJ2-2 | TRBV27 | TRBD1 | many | CASSRTGSSTGELFF | TGTGCCAGCAGTCGGACAGGGTCGAGCACCGGGGAGCTGTTTTTT
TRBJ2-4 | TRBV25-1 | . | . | CASSEQGRGGLAKNIQYF | TGTGCCAGCAGTGAACAGGGGAGGGGGGGCTTAGCCAAAAACATTCAGTACTTC
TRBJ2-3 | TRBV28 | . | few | CASSSGVGRADTQYF | TGTGCCAGCAGTTCGGGGGTCGGGCGGGCAGATACGCAGTATTTT
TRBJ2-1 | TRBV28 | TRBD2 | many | CASALPGLAGPEDEQFF | TGTGCCAGTGCGTTACCGGGACTAGCGGGGCCCGAGGATGAGCAGTTCTTC
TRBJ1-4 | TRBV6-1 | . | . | CASSSRTSGRPGTNEKLFF | TGTGCCAGCAGTTCACGAACATCCGGACGGCCCGGCACTAATGAAAAACTGTTTTTT
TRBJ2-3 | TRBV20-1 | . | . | CSAKPGGPADTQYF | TGCAGTGCTAAGCCAGGAGGCCCGGCAGATACGCAGTATTTT
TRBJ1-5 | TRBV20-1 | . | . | CSATSSNQPQHF | TGCAGTGCTACGAGTAGCAATCAGCCCCAGCATTTT
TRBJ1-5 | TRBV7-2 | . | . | CASSLALVAVGSNQPQHF | TGTGCCAGCAGCTTAGCCCTGGTGGCGGTGGGTAGCAATCAGCCCCAGCATTTT
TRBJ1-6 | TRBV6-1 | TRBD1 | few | CASSLDRGDSPLHF | TGTGCCAGCAGCCTTGACAGGGGTGATTCACCCCTCCACTTT
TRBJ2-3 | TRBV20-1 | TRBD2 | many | CSASRAGGFSDTQYF | TGCAGTGCTAGCCGCGCGGGAGGTTTCTCGGATACGCAGTATTTT
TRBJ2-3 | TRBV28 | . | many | CASSRDSTDTQYF | TGTGCCAGCAGTCGGGACAGCACAGATACGCAGTATTTT
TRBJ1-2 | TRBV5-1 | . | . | CASSLGTGSNYGYTF | TGCGCCAGCAGCTTGGGTACAGGATCAAACTATGGCTACACCTTC
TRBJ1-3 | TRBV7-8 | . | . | CASSYETGGSGNTIYF | TGTGCCAGCAGCTACGAGACAGGTGGCTCTGGAAACACCATATATTTT
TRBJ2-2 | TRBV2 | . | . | CARSERGTMNTGELFF | TGTGCCAGGAGTGAGCGCGGGACAATGAACACCGGGGAGCTGTTTTTT
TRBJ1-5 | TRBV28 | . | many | CASSLGVNNQPQHF | TGTGCCAGCAGTTTAGGGGTTAACAATCAGCCCCAGCATTTT
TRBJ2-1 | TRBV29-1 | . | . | CSVEDLFPIPTSYNEQFF | TGCAGCGTTGAAGATCTATTCCCGATCCCAACCTCCTACAATGAGCAGTTCTTC
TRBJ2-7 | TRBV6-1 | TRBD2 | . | CASSRLAGKNRGEQYF | TGTGCCAGCAGCCGACTAGCGGGCAAAAACCGGGGCGAGCAGTACTTC
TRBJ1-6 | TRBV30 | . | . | CAWSGMGSSYNSPLHF | TGTGCCTGGAGTGGAATGGGGAGCTCCTATAATTCACCCCTCCACTTT
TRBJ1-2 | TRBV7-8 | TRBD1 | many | CASSPGQAQTYGYTF | TGTGCCAGCAGCCCAGGACAGGCCCAAACTTATGGCTACACCTTC
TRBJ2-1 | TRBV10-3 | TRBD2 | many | CAISDPPSGAYNEQFF | TGTGCCATCAGTGACCCCCCTAGCGGGGCCTACAATGAGCAGTTCTTC
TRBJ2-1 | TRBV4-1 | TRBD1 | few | CASSQDLLRDSDNEQFF | TGCGCCAGCAGCCAAGATCTTCTCCGGGACAGTGACAATGAGCAGTTCTTC
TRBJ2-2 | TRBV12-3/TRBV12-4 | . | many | CASSFIQGGGTGELFF | TGTGCCAGCAGTTTTATCCAGGGCGGAGGCACCGGGGAGCTGTTTTTT
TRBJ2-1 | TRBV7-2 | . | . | CASSFPRDRGNTSGSRPVYNEQFF | TGTGCCAGCAGCTTCCCCCGGGACAGGGGGAATACTAGCGGGAGCCGCCCCGTATACAATGAGCAGTTCTTC
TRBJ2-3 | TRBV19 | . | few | CASSPAGARRRTDTQYF | TGTGCCAGTAGCCCCGCCGGGGCCCGCCGGAGAACAGATACGCAGTATTTT
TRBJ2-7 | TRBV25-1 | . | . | CASSEIGEAQYF | TGTGCCAGCAGTGAAATCGGGGAAGCGCAGTACTTC
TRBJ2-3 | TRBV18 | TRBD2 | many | CASSPVAGEDTQYF | TGTGCCAGCTCACCGGTAGCGGGAGAAGATACGCAGTATTTT
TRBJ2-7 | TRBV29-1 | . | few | CSAAWADEQYF | TGCAGCGCCGCTTGGGCAGACGAGCAGTACTTC
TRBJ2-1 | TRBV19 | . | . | CASRGRDGSSYNEQFF | TGTGCCAGTAGAGGGCGGGACGGAAGCTCCTACAATGAGCAGTTCTTC
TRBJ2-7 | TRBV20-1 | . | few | CSVRAPAGPWGGYEQYF | TGCAGCGTAAGGGCCCCCGCGGGACCCTGGGGCGGCTACGAGCAGTACTTC
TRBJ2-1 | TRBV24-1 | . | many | CATSDGGGRGGGNSYNEQFF | TGTGCCACCAGTGATGGGGGGGGGCGCGGCGGCGGGAACTCCTACAATGAGCAGTTCTTC
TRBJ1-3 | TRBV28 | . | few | CASRRDRTSGNTIYF | TGTGCCAGCAGACGAGACAGAACGTCTGGAAACACCATATATTTT
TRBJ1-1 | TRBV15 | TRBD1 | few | CATSRGGTADKAFF | TGTGCCACCAGCAGAGGTGGGACAGCAGATAAAGCTTTCTTT
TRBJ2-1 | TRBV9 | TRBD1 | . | CASSPWTGTNNEQFF | TGTGCCAGCAGCCCCTGGACAGGGACGAACAATGAGCAGTTCTTC
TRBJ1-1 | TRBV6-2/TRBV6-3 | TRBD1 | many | CASSSTGGRGTEAFF | TGTGCCAGCAGTTCTACAGGGGGGCGAGGTACTGAAGCTTTCTTT
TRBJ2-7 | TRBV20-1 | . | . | CSATYGPGSYEQYF | TGCAGTGCTACATACGGTCCTGGCTCCTACGAGCAGTACTTC
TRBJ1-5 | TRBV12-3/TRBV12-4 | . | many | CASSSGYTQPQHF | TGTGCCAGCAGTTCAGGGTATACTCAGCCCCAGCATTTT
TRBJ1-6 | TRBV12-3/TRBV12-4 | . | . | CASSYPGDSNSPLHF | TGTGCCAGCAGTTACCCCGGGGACTCTAATTCACCCCTCCACTTT
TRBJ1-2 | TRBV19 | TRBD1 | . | CASSKRTGDGYTF | TGTGCCAGTAGTAAGAGGACAGGGGACGGCTACACCTTC
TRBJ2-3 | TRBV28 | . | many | CASSVMGQYTQYF | TGTGCCAGCAGTGTAATGGGCCAGTATACGCAGTATTTT
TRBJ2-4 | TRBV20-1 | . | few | CSARDLAKNVQYF | TGCAGTGCTCGGGACCTAGCCAAAAACGTTCAGTACTTC
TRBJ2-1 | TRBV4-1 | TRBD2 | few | CASSQGLAGVYEQFF | TGCGCCAGCAGCCAAGGACTAGCGGGAGTCTATGAGCAGTTCTTC
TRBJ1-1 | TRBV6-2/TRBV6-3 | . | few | CASSYSVTEAFF | TGTGCCAGCAGTTACTCGGTCACTGAAGCTTTCTTT
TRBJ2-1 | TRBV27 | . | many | CASSPGPPYNEQFF | TGTGCCAGCAGTCCCGGGCCGCCCTACAATGAGCAGTTCTTC
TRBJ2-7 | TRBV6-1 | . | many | CASSSRTGRGEQYF | TGTGCCAGCAGTTCTAGGACAGGGAGGGGCGAGCAGTACTTC
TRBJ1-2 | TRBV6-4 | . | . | CASSYSKGGYYGYTF | TGTGCCAGCAGTTACTCGAAGGGGGGATACTATGGCTACACCTTC